The 27 T cell receptor beta chains below were found in one sample sequenced in a study of OX40 agonist ivuxolimab in advanced cancers. Data came from immunoSEQ multiplex PCR; TCRdb stores just in-frame clones and leaves some out. The table shows approximately 82,000 clones, with 80% to 90% occurring only once. The sample was CD4+ or CD8+ T cells sorted from blood, taken in a trial of the OX40 agonist ivuxolimab. Receptors originate from an adult with an advanced solid tumor such as melanoma, head and neck, liver or kidney cancer.

V is TRBV19 and J is TRBJ2-2; D gene unclear. The V gene lost 2 bases and the J gene lost 0 bases, with 13 bases spanning the gap. CDR3 length: 17 residues. Germline-derived CDR1 and CDR2 are LNHDA and SQIVND (reference sequence). CDR3 in amino acids: CASSIMSRASNTGELFF. CDR3 bases: TGTGCCAGTAGTATAATGTCCCGGGCTTCGAACACCGGGGAGCTGTTTTTT.

The CDR3 reads CASSSSGTGGNSPLHF. The CDR3 region has the DNA TGTGCCAGCAGCTCCTCCGGGACAGGGGGCAATTCACCCCTCCACTTT. The chain employs TRBV5-4 and TRBJ1-6; 12 nucleotides align to TRBD1. The CDR3 is 16 amino acids. Germline CDR1 and CDR2: SGHNT and YYREEE (reference sequence). J was trimmed by 7 bases and V by 3 bases; bases with no gene match: 5.

The rearrangement joins TRBV6-1 to TRBJ1-4, with D possibly TRBD1 on 5 matching bases. CDR1 and CDR2 (germline): MNHNS, SASEGT. The CDR3 is 16 residues long. Trimming took 4 bases from V and 3 from J, leaving 15 bases between them. CDR3: CASSAWGLRPNEKLFF. CDR3 nucleotides: TGTGCCAGCAGTGCGTGGGGCCTCCGGCCTAATGAAAAACTGTTTTTT.

The chain has TRBV2 and TRBJ1-5, with D possibly TRBD1 on 5 matching bases. Trimming took off 6 bases at V and 5 bases at J, with 11 bases between the two ends. In germline, CDR1 is SNHLY, CDR2 FYNNEI. The CDR3 has 13 amino acids. The CDR3 reads CASRVLTDQPQHF. CDR3 nucleotide sequence: TGTGCCAGCAGAGTACTGACAGATCAGCCCCAGCATTTT. Together with reference TRBV2 and TRBJ1-5, the CDR3 gives the full variable domain: EPEVTQTPSHQVTQMGQEVILRCVPISNHLYFYWYRQILGQKVEFLVSFYNNEISEKSEIFDDQFSVERPDGSNFTLKIRSTKLEDSAMYFCASRVLTDQPQHFGDGTRLSIL.

In the case of this clone: An end of the junction does not agree with germline; a read error may underlie this. The V gene is TRBV19, the J gene TRBJ2-7; tentative D call: TRBD2 (5 bases). The length of the CDR3 is 14 residues. Germline CDR1 LNHDA, CDR2 SQIVND (reference sequence). DNA of the CDR3: TGTGCCAGTAGTATGGGGTATTCGGGTAGCGAGCAGCACTTC. Its protein product is CASSMGYSGSEQHF.

The chain's CDR3 is CASSQVWYSTDTQYF. The CDR3, as DNA: TGTGCCAGCAGCCAAGTTTGGTATAGCACAGATACGCAGTATTTT. The chain couples TRBV4-2 to TRBJ2-3, with D hard to call. This CDR3 is 15 amino acids long. Trimming took off 1 base at V and 0 bases at J, with 8 bases between the two ends. Germline V CDR1 and CDR2: LGHNA, YNFKEQ.

The rearrangement joins TRBV27 to TRBJ1-4; D possibly corresponds to TRBD1 (6 bases). Trimming left V 3 bases short and J 7 bases short, with 15 bases between. The V gene's germline CDR1 is MNHEY and CDR2 SMNVEV (reference sequence). CDR3 length: 15 residues. DNA of the CDR3: TGTGCCAGCAGTTTGAGGGCAGGGGTAGGTGAAAAACTGTTTTTT. The encoded protein is CASSLRAGVGEKLFF.

The rearrangement joins TRBV18 to TRBJ2-2, with TRBD2 matching over 7 bases. CDR1 is KGHSH and CDR2 is LQKENI in the germline V gene. This CDR3 is built from 15 residues. V dropped 3 bases and J dropped 2; count of bases not matched to a gene: 3. The CDR3: CASSPASGNTGELFF. The CDR3 DNA sequence: TGTGCCAGCTCACCGGCTAGCGGCAACACCGGGGAGCTGTTTTTT.

This chain uses TRBV28 with TRBJ1-2; D perhaps matches TRBD1 (5 bases). The CDR3 extends over 14 amino acids. The V and J ends lost 3 bases and 4 bases respectively, with 12 bases between them. The germline V gene has CDR1 MDHEN and CDR2 SYDVKM. CDR3 sequence reads: CASSFFDGGYGYTF. CDR3 in DNA: TGTGCCAGCAGTTTCTTTGATGGGGGCTATGGCTACACCTTC.

This chain links TRBV9 with TRBJ1-1; tentative D call: TRBD1 (5 bases). CDR1 and CDR2 (germline): SGDLS, YYNGEE. V lost 8 bases and J 0 bases, leaving 11 bases between the germline ends. The CDR3 has 13 residues. Written as DNA, the CDR3 is TGTGCCAGTTCTAGGGACCTGAACACTGAAGCTTTCTTT. It yields the protein CASSRDLNTEAFF.

The chain couples TRBV19 to TRBJ2-7; 10 nucleotides agree with TRBD1. The J segment lost 2 bases and the V segment lost 3 bases, leaving 10 bases of the junction unmatched. Germline CDR1 LNHDA, CDR2 SQIVND (reference sequence). This CDR3 has 17 amino acids. CDR3 residues: CASSMEVMTGGTYEQYF. For the CDR3, the DNA is TGTGCCAGTAGTATGGAGGTGATGACAGGGGGCACCTACGAGCAGTACTTC.

This chain links TRBV5-5 with TRBJ1-1; D is possibly TRBD1 (5 bases). The V gene lost 4 bases and the J gene lost 0 bases, with 19 bases spanning the gap. The CDR3 is made up of 17 amino acids. Germline V gene lookup returns CDR1 SGHKS and CDR2 YYEKEE (reference sequence). CDR3 nucleotides: TGTGCCAGCAGCGTGACAGATCTCCTTCTGATGAACACTGAAGCTTTCTTT. Translation gives CASSVTDLLLMNTEAFF.

This clone was recorded once. The chain is built from TRBV5-1 and TRBJ2-5; either TRBD1 or TRBD2 may supply D (6 bases each). V was trimmed by 0 bases and J by 4 bases, leaving 13 bases between them. From germline, CDR1 is SGHRS and CDR2 YFSETQ. This CDR3 comprises 15 residues. CDR3 in DNA: TGCGCCAGCAGCTTGGAAGGGGGGCCGGGAGAGACCCAGTACTTC. It encodes CASSLEGGPGETQYF.

J is TRBJ2-2 and V is TRBV10-2; 7 positions agree with TRBD2. The CDR3 spans 15 residues. After removal of 6 bases from V and 5 bases from J, the junction contained 9 bases not matched to a gene. CDR1 is WSHSY and CDR2 is SAAADI in the germline V gene. The CDR3: CASSPGLDRTGELFF. In nucleotides, the CDR3 is TGCGCCAGCAGCCCCGGACTAGATCGAACCGGGGAGCTGTTTTTT.

V and J are TRBV6-1 and TRBJ2-7; a possible D gene is TRBD2 (5 bases). The CDR3 is 14 residues long. V gave up 8 bases and J gave up 0 bases, with 14 bases separating them. Looked up from germline, CDR1 is MNHNS and CDR2 is SASEGT. Written as DNA, the CDR3 is TGTGCCAGCCTCACGCGGGCCTCCTCCTACGAGCAGTACTTC. Translated, it gives CASLTRASSYEQYF.

The J gene is TRBJ1-1, the V gene TRBV6-5; D remains ambiguous. V was pared by 6 bases and J by 10 bases, with 18 bases between. The CDR3 has 13 amino acids. The germline gives CDR1 MNHEY, CDR2 SVGAGI. The CDR3, as DNA: TGTGCCAGCAGGGCAAGAGGAGTCAAGGTAGCTTTCTTT. As protein: CASRARGVKVAFF.

This chain connects TRBV5-4 to TRBJ2-7, with 9 bases fitting TRBD1. The CDR3 contains 14 residues. The germline CDR1 and CDR2 sequences are SGHNT and YYREEE (reference sequence). With 4 bases clipped from V and 4 bases from J, the junction kept 6 bases outside the gene matches. Here the CDR3 reads CASSRGQGKYEQYF. CDR3 sequence (DNA): TGTGCCAGCAGCCGAGGACAGGGGAAGTACGAGCAGTACTTC.

The chain recombines TRBV9 with TRBJ1-4; a weak D match, TRBD1 (5 bases). In germline, CDR1 is SGDLS, CDR2 YYNGEE. CDR3 length equals 18 residues. Between the trimmed V and J ends, which lost 0 bases and 6 bases, there was a span of 21 bases. The CDR3 reads CASSVAIGDSSEDEKLFF. The DNA for the CDR3 is TGTGCCAGCAGCGTAGCTATTGGGGACTCCTCGGAGGATGAAAAACTGTTTTTT.

This clone was detected once. The V call is TRBV5-1, the J call TRBJ1-4, with 9 positions matching TRBD1. Trimming cost V 4 bases and J 7 bases; bases outside gene matches: 5. In germline, CDR1 is SGHRS, CDR2 YFSETQ. This CDR3 has 14 residues. In nucleotides, the CDR3 is TGCGCCAGCAGCAAGGACAGGGGAAGTGAAAAACTGTTTTTT. This codes for CASSKDRGSEKLFF.

The chain recombines TRBV7-9 with TRBJ2-3, with D unresolved. Trimming removed 1 base from V and 11 bases from J, with 7 bases in between. Germline V gene sequence: CDR1 SEHNR, CDR2 FQNEAQ (reference sequence). The CDR3 is 11 residues long. In DNA, the CDR3 is TGTGCCAGCAGCTTAGTGGCGGAGCAGTATTTT. Protein: CASSLVAEQYF.

This chain uses TRBV6-5 with TRBJ1-1; TRBD1 aligns across 9 bases. The CDR3 runs to 14 residues. Looked up from germline, CDR1 is MNHEY and CDR2 is SVGAGI. Trimming removed 5 bases from V and 6 bases from J; junction bases left unmatched: 7. CDR3 loop: CASSEPGTGPEAFF. As DNA, the CDR3 is TGTGCCAGCAGTGAACCCGGGACAGGGCCTGAAGCTTTCTTT.

The chain combines TRBV19 with TRBJ2-5; 7 bases align to TRBD1. CDR1 is LNHDA, CDR2 SQIVND, per germline (reference sequence). This CDR3 has 17 amino acids. With 5 bases clipped from V and 1 base from J, the junction kept 13 bases outside the gene matches. The CDR3 protein is CASSYLTGEGVQETQYF. The CDR3 bases are TGTGCCAGTAGTTATCTCACAGGGGAAGGAGTCCAAGAGACCCAGTACTTC.

J is TRBJ2-7 and V is TRBV2; D is possibly TRBD2 (6 bases). Between the trimmed V and J ends, which lost 3 bases and 13 bases, there was a span of 16 bases. Germline V lookup: CDR1 SNHLY, CDR2 FYNNEI. CDR3 size: 12 residues. This CDR3 reads CASSDRTNGGYF. The CDR3 bases are TGTGCCAGCAGTGATCGGACTAACGGAGGATACTTC.

This chain joins TRBV7-9 and TRBJ2-1; 7 bases align to TRBD1. The germline gives CDR1 SEHNR, CDR2 FQNEAQ (reference sequence). The CDR3 covers 16 residues. V gave up 5 bases and J gave up 7 bases; unmatched junction bases: 14. Here the CDR3 reads CASSHTLQGTGNEQFF. The CDR3 nucleotides read TGTGCCAGCAGCCATACCCTACAGGGGACGGGGAATGAGCAGTTCTTC.

The rearrangement uses TRBV5-4 and TRBJ2-3, with a possible D match to TRBD2 (6 bases). The CDR3 is 15 residues long. Deletions cut 0 bases from V and 8 bases from J, with 16 bases between. Germline V gene sequence: CDR1 SGHNT, CDR2 YYREEE (reference sequence). The CDR3 sequence is CASSLAGSPGGTQYF. The CDR3 nucleotides read TGTGCCAGCAGCTTGGCCGGGAGCCCGGGTGGTACGCAGTATTTT. The full variable domain, with the rest looked up from reference TRBV5-4 and TRBJ2-3, is ETGVTQSPTHLIKTRGQQVTLRCSSQSGHNTVSWYQQALGQGPQFIFQYYREEENGRGNFPPRFSGLQFPNYSSELNVNALELDDSALYLCASSLAGSPGGTQYFGPGTRLTVL.

This clone was found once. The chain carries TRBV6-5 and TRBJ1-2; D gene ambiguous. From germline, CDR1 is MNHEY and CDR2 SVGAGI. The CDR3 is 13 amino acids. Trimming stripped 6 bases from V and 1 base from J, with 9 bases between. CDR3 loop: CASSTQVNYGYTF. The CDR3 coding sequence is TGTGCCAGCAGCACACAAGTTAACTATGGCTACACCTTC.

This clone showed up just a few times. The gene calls are TRBV2 and TRBJ1-5; D remains unclear. This CDR3 is built from 16 residues. Between the trimmed V and J ends, which lost 2 bases and 2 bases, there was a span of 13 bases. Germline lookup yields CDR1 SNHLY and CDR2 FYNNEI. The CDR3 region is CASSEFGFWGNQPQHF. CDR3 nucleotide sequence: TGTGCCAGCAGTGAATTCGGGTTTTGGGGCAATCAGCCCCAGCATTTT.